Detailed here is one TCR beta chain. Its specificity is not known. Primers: 60 Vbeta forward and 13 Jbeta reverse. Method: immunoSEQ multiplex PCR; TCRdb's copy keeps in-frame clones and lacks some. The data contain approximately 190,000 clones, approximately 80% of them singletons. This sample is drawn from a study of cytomegalovirus exposure and HLA in healthy donors. Whole-study findings and limits: Several V segments, TRBV6-2 and TRBV6-3 among them, could not be told apart and were dropped.

The germline gives CDR1 MNHEY, CDR2 SVGAGI. The J segment lost 0 bases and the V segment lost 5 bases, leaving 1 base of the junction unmatched. This CDR3 comprises 15 residues. The chain links TRBV6-5 to TRBJ2-1; 10 bases are shared with TRBD2. The sequence derives from a woman in her late teens or twenties in good health and CMV-seropositive. The sequencing sample was made of PBMCs. In DNA, the CDR3 is TGTGCCAGCAGTCCTAGCGGGAGCTCCTACAATGAGCAGTTCTTC. Protein: CASSPSGSSYNEQFF.